The clone carrying this T cell receptor beta chain was counted a few times. The antigen remains unidentified. The sample belongs to a study of T cell responses to AZD1222 COVID-19 vaccine. Some clones are missing from TCRdb's copy, which holds only in-frame ones; the method was immunoSEQ multiplex PCR. The sample has under 140,000 clones; around 80% are singletons. Study-level points and caveats: Of spike-specific TCRs, nearly half reportedly target regions left unmutated in variants. Two AZD1222 administrations were followed by greater Spike-specific TCR breadth and depth. Donors were chiefly white British, with a greater number of females, and clonal diversity was perhaps underestimated. There were vaccine-associated CD4 TCRs across spike, dominant at 160-218 and 743-854.

The germline V and J ends were trimmed by 5 bases and 7 bases, with 14 bases remaining between them. The CDR3 has 14 amino acids. The V gene's germline CDR1 is LGHDT and CDR2 YNNKEL (reference sequence). This receptor was identified in an adult in good health. The chain couples TRBV3-1 (or the pseudogene TRBV3-2) to TRBJ2-2, with D possibly being TRBD1 (6 bases). This material consisted of peripheral blood, taken on day 0 of AZD1222 vaccination. Here the CDR3 reads CASSSNRAVGELFF. CDR3 bases: TGTGCCAGCAGCTCCAACAGGGCAGTCGGGGAGCTGTTTTTT.